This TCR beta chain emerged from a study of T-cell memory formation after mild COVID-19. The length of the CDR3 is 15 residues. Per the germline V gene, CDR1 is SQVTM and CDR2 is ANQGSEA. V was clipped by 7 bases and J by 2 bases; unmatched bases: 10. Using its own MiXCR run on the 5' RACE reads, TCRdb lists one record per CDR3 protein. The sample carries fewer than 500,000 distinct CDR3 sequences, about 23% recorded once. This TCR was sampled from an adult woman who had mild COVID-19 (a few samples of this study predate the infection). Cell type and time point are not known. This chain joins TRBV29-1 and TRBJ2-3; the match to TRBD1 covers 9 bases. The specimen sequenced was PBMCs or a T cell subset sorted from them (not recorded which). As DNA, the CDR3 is TGCAGCGCCAGAGCCGGGACAGGGATCACAGATACGCAGTATTTT. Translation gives CSARAGTGITDTQYF.